The 5 T cell receptor beta chains below come from one sample, sequenced in a study of beta chain features in type 1 diabetes. Isolated RNA was reverse transcribed in full, so expressed TCRB transcripts were sequenced. Here immunoSEQ multiplex PCR was the method, and the copy in TCRdb shows in-frame clones only, minus some. The sample yields 150,000 to 200,000 clones, about 9.1% seen once. Sequenced material: central memory CD4+ T cells from blood. Receptors originate from a woman younger than 30 in good health.

This clone showed up just a few times. The junction and the germline gene differ at one end; a read error may be behind it. The chain has TRBV18 and TRBJ2-3; 7 bases agree with TRBD1. Germline V gene data show CDR1 as KGHSH and CDR2 as LQKENI. The CDR3 is 13 residues long. The CDR3 sequence is CASSKVGTDTQYF. The CDR3 DNA reads as TGTGCCAGCTCAAAAGTTGGGACAGACACGCAGTATTTT.

The chain couples TRBV25-1 to TRBJ1-1, with TRBD1 identical over 9 bases. V gave up 4 bases and J gave up 5 bases; unmatched junction bases: 8. Germline V CDR1 and CDR2: MGHDK, SYGVNS. The CDR3 is 15 amino acids. Here the CDR3 reads CASSAQGADRTEAFF. CDR3 DNA sequence: TGTGCCAGCAGTGCACAGGGGGCGGACAGAACTGAAGCTTTCTTT.

This clone was counted a few times. The CDR3 loop reads CASSLSGLPTVETQYF. In DNA form, the CDR3 reads TGCGCCAGCAGCTTGTCGGGACTACCGACCGTCGAGACCCAGTACTTC. The chain uses TRBV5-1 and TRBJ2-5; 7 positions agree with TRBD2. V lost 1 base and J lost 5; bases outside the gene matches: 11. Germline CDR1 reads SGHRS; CDR2 reads YFSETQ. This CDR3 has 16 amino acids.

There are many counts of this clone. The rearrangement joins TRBV5-4 to TRBJ2-7, with D perhaps matching TRBD1 (5 bases). V was trimmed by 4 bases and J by 4 bases, leaving 12 bases between them. Per the germline V gene, CDR1 is SGHNT and CDR2 is YYREEE (reference sequence). The CDR3 is 13 residues long. The CDR3 bases are TGTGCCAGCAGCCAATATCAGGGTTACGAGCAGTACTTC. Amino acid sequence: CASSQYQGYEQYF.

This clone was seen many times. This sequence joins TRBV15 and TRBJ2-1, with 12 bases that match TRBD2. CDR1 and CDR2 (germline): LNHNV, YYDKDF (reference sequence). The CDR3 consists of 15 residues. V was clipped by 5 bases and J by 6 bases; unmatched bases: 5. Here the CDR3 reads CATSGTGLAGNEQFF. The CDR3 region has the DNA TGTGCCACCAGCGGAACGGGACTAGCGGGCAATGAGCAGTTCTTC.